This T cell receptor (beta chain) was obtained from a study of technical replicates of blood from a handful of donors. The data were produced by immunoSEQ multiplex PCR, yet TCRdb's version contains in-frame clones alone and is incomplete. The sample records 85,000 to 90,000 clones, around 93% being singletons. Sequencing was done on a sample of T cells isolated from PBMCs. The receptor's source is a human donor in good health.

CDR3 region: CASSLSYNEQFF. In DNA form, the CDR3 reads TGTGCCAGCAGTCTCAGTTACAATGAGCAGTTCTTC. V is TRBV6-5 and J is TRBJ2-1; D gene ambiguous. There are 12 residues in the CDR3. Germline CDR1 MNHEY, CDR2 SVGAGI. Trimming stripped 5 bases from V and 4 bases from J, with 6 bases between.